The 25 T cell receptor beta chains presented below share a single source sample, sequenced in a study of blood T cell repertoires in COVID-19. Method: immunoSEQ multiplex PCR; TCRdb's copy keeps in-frame clones and lacks some. The sample has fewer than 95,000 clones; 85% to 90% are singletons. Sequenced sample: peripheral blood. The receptors here all came from a woman older than 75 with acute or convalescent COVID-19.

CDR3 sequence reads: CASSDRGAYSNQPQHF. For the CDR3, the DNA is TGTGCCAGCAGTGACAGGGGGGCCTATAGCAATCAGCCCCAGCATTTT. This chain links TRBV6-1 with TRBJ1-5; TRBD1 matches at 7 bases. Per germline, CDR1 MNHNS and CDR2 SASEGT. The CDR3 totals 16 residues. V was pared by 3 bases and J by 0 bases, with 5 bases of the junction left unmatched.

The chain carries TRBV5-1 and TRBJ2-7, with TRBD1 matching 11 bases. This CDR3 contains 15 residues. The germline gives CDR1 SGHRS, CDR2 YFSETQ. J was trimmed by 6 bases and V by 4 bases; bases with no gene match: 9. The CDR3 sequence: CASSRSGQGAAEQYF. The CDR3 nucleotides read TGCGCCAGCAGCCGCTCTGGACAGGGGGCCGCCGAGCAGTACTTC. Variable domain in full (rest from reference TRBV5-1 and TRBJ2-7): KAGVTQTPRYLIKTRGQQVTLSCSPISGHRSVSWYQQTPGQGLQFLFEYFSETQRNKGNFPGRFSGRQFSNSRSEMNVSTLELGDSALYLCASSRSGQGAAEQYFGPGTRLTVT.

The rearrangement uses TRBV5-6 and TRBJ1-2; D may be TRBD1 (6 bases). Trimming removed 5 bases at V and 7 bases at J, with 15 bases between. The length of the CDR3 is 13 residues. Germline-derived CDR1 and CDR2 are SGHDT and YYEEEE. The CDR3 region has the DNA TGTGCCAGCAGGATGGGAGGGGGTAGTGGCTACACCTTC. Protein sequence: CASRMGGGSGYTF. Full variable domain (rest looked up from reference TRBV5-6 and TRBJ1-2): DAGVTQSPTHLIKTRGQQVTLRCSPKSGHDTVSWYQQALGQGPQFIFQYYEEEERQRGNFPDRFSGHQFPNYSSELNVNALLLGDSALYLCASRMGGGSGYTFGSGTRLTVV.

The chain carries TRBV7-9 and TRBJ1-4, with TRBD1 matching over 12 bases. In germline, CDR1 is SEHNR, CDR2 FQNEAQ (reference sequence). The CDR3 runs to 17 residues. The J segment lost 7 bases and the V segment lost 4 bases, leaving 10 bases of the junction unmatched. The CDR3 reads CASSSLRGTGGSEKLFF. CDR3 DNA: TGTGCCAGCAGCTCGCTACGGGGGACAGGGGGCTCTGAAAAACTGTTTTTT.

The V gene is TRBV7-9, the J gene TRBJ1-2, with 9 bases lining up with TRBD1. Trimming removed 1 base from V and 4 bases from J; junction bases left unmatched: 7. This CDR3 has 16 residues. The germline gives CDR1 SEHNR, CDR2 FQNEAQ (reference sequence). CDR3 nucleotide sequence: TGTGCCAGCAGCTTAGGGTCACAGGGGGCGCGCTATGGCTACACCTTC. It specifies CASSLGSQGARYGYTF.

The CDR3, as DNA: TGTGCCAGCAGCCATGAGGGTTCACCCCTCCACTTT. Translation gives CASSHEGSPLHF. The rearrangement uses TRBV11-1 and TRBJ1-6, with D unresolved. Germline V gene lookup returns CDR1 SGHAT and CDR2 FQDESV (reference sequence). V was cut by 5 bases and J by 9 bases, with 8 bases left in between. The CDR3 is 12 residues long.

V and J are TRBV25-1 and TRBJ2-7, with 10 bases matching TRBD1. V was clipped by 4 bases and J by 9 bases; unmatched bases: 15. Germline CDR1 MGHDK, CDR2 SYGVNS. The CDR3 sequence is 16 residues long. Written as DNA, the CDR3 is TGTGCCAGCAGTGGATTTGACCGGGACAGGGGTTTAGGGCAGTACTTC. Amino acid sequence: CASSGFDRDRGLGQYF.

The genes are TRBV7-9 and TRBJ2-3; no clear D. The CDR3 runs to 14 residues. Germline V gene data show CDR1 as SEHNR and CDR2 as FQNEAQ (reference sequence). The V gene lost 2 bases and the J gene lost 6 bases, with 12 bases spanning the gap. CDR3 in amino acids: CASSLTPGPDTQYF. The CDR3 region has the DNA TGTGCCAGCAGCTTAACCCCAGGCCCGGATACGCAGTATTTT.

The V and J genes are TRBV12-5 and TRBJ2-5, with 9 bases identical to TRBD2. Germline trimming cut 7 bases from V and 6 bases from J; bases unmatched to any gene: 12. Germline V gene sequence: CDR1 LGHNT, CDR2 FRNRAP. The CDR3 loop spans 15 amino acids. The DNA of the CDR3 is TGTGCTAGTGACCAATTAGCGGGGGATCCAAAGACCCAGTACTTC. Amino acid sequence: CASDQLAGDPKTQYF.

This clone was found a few times. The V gene is TRBV19, the J gene TRBJ1-2; D is uncertain. Looked up from germline, CDR1 is LNHDA and CDR2 is SQIVND (reference sequence). Trimming removed 3 bases at V and 5 bases at J, with 7 bases between. There are 12 residues in the CDR3. The CDR3 nucleotides are TGTGCCAGTAGTATTCGGTTATATGGCTACACCTTC. Its protein is CASSIRLYGYTF.

This clone appeared a single time. This sequence joins TRBV7-3 and TRBJ2-1, with TRBD1 matching over 7 bases. The CDR3 length is 15 residues. V was pared by 5 bases and J by 6 bases, with 10 bases of the junction left unmatched. From germline, CDR1 is SGHTA and CDR2 FQGTGA. The CDR3 protein is CASSPDRAQGNEQFF. DNA for the CDR3: TGTGCCAGCAGCCCAGACAGGGCGCAGGGCAATGAGCAGTTCTTC. Using reference TRBV7-3 and TRBJ2-1 for the parts outside the CDR3, the full variable domain is GAGVSQTPSNKVTEKGKYVELRCDPISGHTALYWYRQSLGQGPEFLIYFQGTGAADDSGLPNDRFFAVRPEGSVSTLKIQRTERGDSAVYLCASSPDRAQGNEQFFGPGTRLTVL.

This clone was seen more than once but under ten times. The CDR3 coding sequence is TGTGCCAGCCCTACTCTTCGGAGAACTCCCTCCTACAATGAGCAGTTCTTC. Its translation: CASPTLRRTPSYNEQFF. V usage is TRBV5-8 and J usage is TRBJ2-1; D uncertain. CDR1 is SGHTS and CDR2 is YDEGEE in the germline V gene. This CDR3 is 17 amino acids long. Trimming left V 7 bases short and J 0 bases short, with 20 bases between.

V is TRBV6-4 and J is TRBJ2-3; D may be TRBD1 (6 bases). CDR1 and CDR2 from the germline V gene are MRHNA and SNTAGT. Trimming pared 9 bases from V and 4 bases from J, leaving 20 bases between. The CDR3 sequence is 15 residues long. CDR3 in DNA: TGTGCCAGTTCGAAACAGGGCAGGACTTCAGATACGCAGTATTTT. Protein sequence: CASSKQGRTSDTQYF.

The rearrangement links TRBV9 to TRBJ2-7, with D tentatively TRBD2 (6 bases). V was pared by 0 bases and J by 0 bases, with 7 bases between. The CDR3 is made up of 14 amino acids. Per germline, CDR1 SGDLS and CDR2 YYNGEE. The CDR3 sequence is CASSVGGNSYEQYF. DNA for the CDR3: TGTGCCAGCAGCGTAGGCGGGAACTCCTACGAGCAGTACTTC.

There are a few counts of this clone. The V and J genes are TRBV5-6 and TRBJ2-1, with 8 bases lining up with TRBD1. CDR3 size: 13 residues. The germline CDR1 and CDR2 sequences are SGHDT and YYEEEE. Germline trimming cut 6 bases from V and 7 bases from J; bases unmatched to any gene: 6. CDR3 protein: CASTDRGGNEQFF. The CDR3 coding sequence is TGTGCCAGCACCGACAGGGGAGGTAATGAGCAGTTCTTC.

The chain has TRBV19 and TRBJ1-1; D perhaps matches TRBD1 (5 bases). In germline, CDR1 is LNHDA, CDR2 SQIVND (reference sequence). With 4 bases removed from V and 6 bases from J, the gap between germline ends came to 18 bases. The CDR3 covers 15 residues. As DNA, the CDR3 is TGTGCCAGTAGTAAGGTTGGGACGGGGGGGTCTGAAGCTTTCTTT. Translated: CASSKVGTGGSEAFF.

The rearrangement joins TRBV9 to TRBJ1-4, with a possible D match to TRBD1 (5 bases). The CDR3 is 16 amino acids. V was cut by 9 bases and J by 0 bases, with 18 bases left in between. In germline, CDR1 is SGDLS, CDR2 YYNGEE. The CDR3 here is CANALLTGPTNEKLFF. For the CDR3, the DNA is TGTGCCAACGCACTCCTAACAGGTCCAACTAATGAAAAACTGTTTTTT. The full variable domain, rest sourced from reference TRBV9 and TRBJ1-4, is DSGVTQTPKHLITATGQRVTLRCSPRSGDLSVYWYQQSLDQGLQFLIQYYNGEERAKGNILERFSAQQFPDLHSELNLSSLELGDSALYFCANALLTGPTNEKLFFGSGTQLSVL.

V gene TRBV20-1 combines with J gene TRBJ2-1; 10 nucleotides align to TRBD1. Trimming at V came to 3 bases and at J to 7 bases, leaving 3 bases not matched to a gene. Germline V gene data show CDR1 as DFQATT and CDR2 as SNEGSKA (reference sequence). The CDR3 spans 13 residues. This CDR3 reads CSASRTGGNEQFF. CDR3 coding DNA: TGCAGTGCTAGTAGGACAGGGGGAAATGAGCAGTTCTTC.

The chain couples TRBV27 to TRBJ1-2; D is possibly TRBD1 (6 bases). This CDR3 spans 13 amino acids. Germline values: CDR1 MNHEY, CDR2 SMNVEV (reference sequence). Trimming removed 6 bases from V and 8 bases from J, with 16 bases in between. The DNA for the CDR3 is TGTGCCAGCAGGGAACAGGGAAATCGAGGCTACACCTTC. It is translated as CASREQGNRGYTF.

The chain recombines TRBV29-1 with TRBJ1-2; tentative D call: TRBD1 (5 bases). The CDR3 has 12 residues. Germline CDR1 reads SQVTM; CDR2 reads ANQGSEA. Trimming pared 2 bases from V and 4 bases from J, leaving 8 bases between. The CDR3 coding sequence is TGCAGCGTTGAAACAGGCGCCTATGGCTACACCTTC. Translated, it gives CSVETGAYGYTF.

The CDR3 sequence is CASSYSPISGNTIYF. The CDR3 DNA sequence: TGTGCCAGCAGTTACTCTCCCATCTCTGGAAACACCATATATTTT. The chain carries TRBV6-2 or TRBV6-3 and TRBJ1-3; D not certain. Germline values: CDR1 MNHEY, CDR2 SVGEGT. This CDR3 region has 15 residues. V was shortened by 0 bases and J by 0 bases, with 6 bases between the two germline ends.

The chain carries TRBV19 and TRBJ2-6; TRBD2 might be the D (5 bases). The CDR3 contains 17 residues. Per germline, CDR1 LNHDA and CDR2 SQIVND (reference sequence). The ends were cut back, 2 bases at V and 1 base at J, with 12 bases in the middle. The DNA of the CDR3 is TGTGCCAGTAGTATACCACAAGGAGGTTCTGGGGCCAACGTCCTGACTTTC. It encodes CASSIPQGGSGANVLTF.

The V gene is TRBV9, the J gene TRBJ2-7, with 10 positions matching TRBD2. J lost 0 bases, V lost 2 bases, and 5 bases had no gene match. The CDR3 runs to 16 residues. In germline, CDR1 is SGDLS, CDR2 YYNGEE. DNA for the CDR3: TGTGCCAGCAGCGTGGGGCTAGCGGGGGACTCCTACGAGCAGTACTTC. This gives the protein CASSVGLAGDSYEQYF.

This clone has a single count. Here the CDR3 DNA reads TGTGCCAGGGGGAGCCCTAAGAACTATGGCTACACCTTC. Translation: CARGSPKNYGYTF. V is TRBV2 and J is TRBJ1-2; no clear D. V was pared by 9 bases and J by 2 bases, with 13 bases between. Germline V gene sequence: CDR1 SNHLY, CDR2 FYNNEI. This CDR3 is 13 amino acids long.

This clone appeared a single time. The chain uses TRBV2 and TRBJ1-2, with TRBD1 as a possible D gene (5 bases). V was cut by 2 bases and J by 0 bases, with 13 bases left in between. Germline loops: CDR1 SNHLY, CDR2 FYNNEI. The CDR3 is 16 amino acids. CDR3 in DNA: TGTGCCAGCAGTGAACCCGTTTCAGGGACTAACTATGGCTACACCTTC. Encoded protein: CASSEPVSGTNYGYTF.